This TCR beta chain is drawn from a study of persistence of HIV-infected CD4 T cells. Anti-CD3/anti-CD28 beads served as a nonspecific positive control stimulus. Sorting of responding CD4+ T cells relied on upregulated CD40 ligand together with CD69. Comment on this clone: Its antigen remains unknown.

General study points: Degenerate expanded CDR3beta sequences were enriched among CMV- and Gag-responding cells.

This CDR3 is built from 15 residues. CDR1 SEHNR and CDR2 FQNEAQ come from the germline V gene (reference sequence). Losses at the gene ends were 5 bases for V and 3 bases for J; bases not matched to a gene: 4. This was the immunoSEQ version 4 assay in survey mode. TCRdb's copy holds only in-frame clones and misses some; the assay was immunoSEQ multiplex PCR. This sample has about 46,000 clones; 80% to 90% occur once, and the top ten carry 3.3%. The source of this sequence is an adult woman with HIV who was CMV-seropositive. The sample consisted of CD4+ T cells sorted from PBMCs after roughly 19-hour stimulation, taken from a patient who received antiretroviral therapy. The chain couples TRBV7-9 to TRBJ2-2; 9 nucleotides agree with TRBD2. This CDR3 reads CASSGTSIDTGELFF. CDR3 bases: TGTGCCAGCAGCGGGACTAGCATCGACACCGGGGAGCTGTTTTTT.